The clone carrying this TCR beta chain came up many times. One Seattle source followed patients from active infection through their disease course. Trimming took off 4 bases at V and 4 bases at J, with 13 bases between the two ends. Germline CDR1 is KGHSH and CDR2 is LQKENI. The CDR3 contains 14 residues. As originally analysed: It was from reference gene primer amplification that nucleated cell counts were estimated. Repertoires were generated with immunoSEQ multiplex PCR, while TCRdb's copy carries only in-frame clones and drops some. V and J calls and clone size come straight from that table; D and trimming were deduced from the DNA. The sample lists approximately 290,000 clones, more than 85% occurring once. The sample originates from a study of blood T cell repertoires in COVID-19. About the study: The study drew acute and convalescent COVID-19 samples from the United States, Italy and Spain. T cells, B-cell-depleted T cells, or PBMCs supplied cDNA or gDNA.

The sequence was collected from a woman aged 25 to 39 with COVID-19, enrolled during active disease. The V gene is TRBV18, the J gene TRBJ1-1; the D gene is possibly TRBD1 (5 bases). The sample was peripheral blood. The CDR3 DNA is TGTGCCAGCTCACGCATGGACACCGGCACTGAAGCTTTCTTT. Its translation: CASSRMDTGTEAFF.